The 15 T cell receptor beta chains listed next were all sequenced from one sample in a study of cytomegalovirus exposure and HLA in healthy donors. Primers included in the PCR were 60 Vbeta and 13 Jbeta primers. Sequenced by immunoSEQ multiplex PCR; TCRdb stores in-frame clones only, minus some. This table has around 150,000 clones, around 80% appearing once. The specimen was PBMCs. All receptors derive from a man in his forties in good health and CMV-seronegative.

This chain uses TRBV7-9 with TRBJ2-2, with D possibly matching TRBD2 (6 bases). This CDR3 region has 17 residues. Looked up from germline, CDR1 is SEHNR and CDR2 is FQNEAQ (reference sequence). The V gene lost 1 base and the J gene lost 3 bases, with 15 bases spanning the gap. The CDR3 reads CASSLGPGSGDTGELFF. CDR3 DNA: TGTGCCAGCAGCTTAGGCCCGGGTAGCGGTGACACCGGGGAGCTGTTTTTT.

This clone appeared a single time. The chain combines TRBV7-2 with TRBJ2-1; D may be TRBD1 (6 bases). Trimming stripped 4 bases from V and 12 bases from J, with 19 bases between. Germline V gives CDR1 SGHTA, CDR2 FQGNSA. The CDR3 runs to 14 residues. CDR3 bases: TGTGCCAGCAGCTACCCATTCAGGGGTTATGCGCAGTTCTTC. Protein sequence: CASSYPFRGYAQFF.

Only a few counts were recorded for this clone. The sample contains more than one DNA sequence encoding this CDR3. The chain uses TRBV10-3 and TRBJ2-2, with a tentative D call TRBD2 (6 bases). Per germline, CDR1 ENHRY and CDR2 SYGVKD. Trimming left V 4 bases short and J 5 bases short, with 8 bases between. CDR3 length: 13 amino acids. The CDR3 loop is CAISGRGTGELFF. CDR3 sequence (DNA): TGTGCCATCAGTGGCCGGGGGACCGGGGAGCTGTTTTTT.

Comment on this clone: An end of the junction does not agree with germline; a read error may underlie this. The V call is TRBV2, the J call TRBJ2-4, with 7 bases matching TRBD1. Germline V gives CDR1 SNHLY, CDR2 FYNNEI. The CDR3 runs 13 residues. CDR3 loop: CASSLNRGNSQYF. The CDR3 nucleotides read TGTGCCAGCAGTCTTAACAGGGGAAACAGTCAGTACTTC.

V and J are TRBV5-1 and TRBJ1-1; D unclear. This CDR3 has 13 amino acids. Trimming took 0 bases from V and 9 from J, leaving 12 bases between them. CDR1 and CDR2 (germline): SGHRS, YFSETQ. The CDR3 DNA reads TGCGCCAGCAGCTTGGGGGGAGCCAAACAAGCTTTCTTT. Translated: CASSLGGAKQAFF.

The V call is TRBV7-2, the J call TRBJ1-6; 10 nucleotides line up with TRBD1. CDR1 SGHTA and CDR2 FQGNSA come from the germline V gene. The CDR3 loop spans 14 amino acids. V shed 5 bases and J 10 bases; nucleotides not matched to a gene: 5. The CDR3 sequence is CASSPGTGASPLHF. The CDR3, as DNA: TGTGCCAGCAGCCCTGGGACAGGGGCATCACCCCTCCACTTT.

This clone was seen a handful of times. This chain links TRBV7-2 with TRBJ2-7; possibly TRBD2 for D (6 bases). This CDR3 is built from 15 residues. The germline V and J ends were trimmed by 5 bases and 1 base, with 15 bases remaining between them. CDR1 and CDR2 (germline): SGHTA, FQGNSA. This CDR3 is CASSLGGARSYEQYF. CDR3 DNA sequence: TGTGCCAGCAGCCTCGGAGGGGCTAGATCCTACGAGCAGTACTTC.

The chain is built from TRBV29-1 and TRBJ2-7; D might be TRBD2 (6 bases). Looked up from germline, CDR1 is SQVTM and CDR2 is ANQGSEA. The CDR3 extends over 11 amino acids. V was pared by 3 bases and J by 5 bases, with 8 bases between. The CDR3 region is CSVDGGDEQYF. The CDR3 DNA is TGCAGCGTTGATGGCGGGGACGAGCAGTACTTC.

The V call is TRBV6-5, the J call TRBJ1-1; D is unclear. The CDR3 contains 13 residues. The V gene's germline CDR1 is MNHEY and CDR2 SVGAGI. V was pared by 5 bases and J by 8 bases, with 15 bases between. The CDR3, as DNA: TGTGCCAGCAGTCCCCCGCGAGTCACCGAAGCTTTCTTT. It codes for CASSPPRVTEAFF.

There are a few counts of this clone. The V gene is TRBV6-6, the J gene TRBJ2-3; no firm D call. Germline-derived CDR1 and CDR2 are MNHNY and SVGAGI (reference sequence). The CDR3 has 15 residues. The V and J ends lost 6 bases and 1 base respectively, with 14 bases between them. The CDR3 sequence: CASREQPGGTDTQYF. CDR3 sequence (DNA): TGTGCCAGCAGGGAACAACCCGGAGGCACAGATACGCAGTATTTT.

The chain recombines TRBV19 with TRBJ2-3; TRBD1 matches 9 bases. CDR3 size: 13 residues. Losses at the gene ends were 10 bases for V and 1 base for J; bases not matched to a gene: 3. CDR1 and CDR2 (germline): LNHDA, SQIVND (reference sequence). For the CDR3, the DNA is TGTGCCACCTGGACAGGGGGCACAGATACGCAGTATTTT. Encoded protein: CATWTGGTDTQYF.

The chain links TRBV15 to TRBJ2-5; 7 bases agree with TRBD2. Unmatched junction bases numbered 14, after V lost 5 bases and J lost 5 bases. Per germline, CDR1 LNHNV and CDR2 YYDKDF (reference sequence). The CDR3 has 16 amino acids. CDR3 region: CATSVGLQDGPETQYF. CDR3 nucleotide sequence: TGTGCCACCAGCGTGGGACTACAAGACGGTCCGGAGACCCAGTACTTC.

Note on this clone: The junction departs from the called germline gene at one end, perhaps through a read error. This chain joins TRBV30 and TRBJ2-6; possible D gene TRBD1, 5 bases. Germline V lookup: CDR1 GTSNPN, CDR2 SVGIG (reference sequence). The CDR3 totals 14 residues. The CDR3 is CAWHQGLGANGLTF. The CDR3 DNA follows: TGTGCCTGGCATCAGGGTCTTGGGGCCAACGGCCTGACTTTC. Full variable domain (remainder filled in from reference TRBV30 and TRBJ2-6): SQTIHQWPATLVQPVGSPLSLECTVEGTSNPNLYWYRQAAGRGLQLLFYSVGIGQISSEVPQNLSASRPQDRQFILSSKKLLLSDSGFYLCAWHQGLGANGLTFGAGSRLTVL.

The chain recombines TRBV7-6 with TRBJ2-2; 10 nucleotides align to TRBD2. J was trimmed by 7 bases and V by 5 bases; bases with no gene match: 10. Germline V gene sequence: CDR1 SGHVS, CDR2 FNYEAQ. CDR3 length: 16 amino acids. The CDR3 DNA sequence: TGTGCCAGCAGCCGACGCGGGACTAGCGATGGCGGGGAGCTGTTTTTT. This sequence encodes CASSRRGTSDGGELFF.

The DNA of the CDR3 is TGTGCCAGCAGAGACGGGGGGGGTAACGAGCAGTACTTC. Amino acid sequence: CASRDGGGNEQYF. This rearrangement joins TRBV28 to TRBJ2-7; TRBD2 matches at 8 bases. The V and J ends lost 6 bases and 5 bases, in that order; junction bases with no gene match: 6. Germline V CDR1 and CDR2: MDHEN, SYDVKM. The CDR3 totals 13 residues.